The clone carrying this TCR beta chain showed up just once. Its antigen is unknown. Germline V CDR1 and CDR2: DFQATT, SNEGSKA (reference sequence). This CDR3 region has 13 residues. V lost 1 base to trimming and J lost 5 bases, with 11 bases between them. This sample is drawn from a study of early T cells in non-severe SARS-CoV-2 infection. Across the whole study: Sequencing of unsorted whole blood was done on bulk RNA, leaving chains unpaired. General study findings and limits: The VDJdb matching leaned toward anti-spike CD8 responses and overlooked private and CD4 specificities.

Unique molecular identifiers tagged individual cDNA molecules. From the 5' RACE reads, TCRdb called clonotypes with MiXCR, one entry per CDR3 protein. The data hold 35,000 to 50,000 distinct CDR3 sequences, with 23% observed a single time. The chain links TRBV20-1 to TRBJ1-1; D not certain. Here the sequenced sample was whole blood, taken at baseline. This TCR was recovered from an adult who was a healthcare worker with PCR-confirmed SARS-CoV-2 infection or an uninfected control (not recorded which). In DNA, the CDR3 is TGCAGTGCTAGAGGTTGGGAAGGGACTGAAGCTTTCTTT. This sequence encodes CSARGWEGTEAFF.